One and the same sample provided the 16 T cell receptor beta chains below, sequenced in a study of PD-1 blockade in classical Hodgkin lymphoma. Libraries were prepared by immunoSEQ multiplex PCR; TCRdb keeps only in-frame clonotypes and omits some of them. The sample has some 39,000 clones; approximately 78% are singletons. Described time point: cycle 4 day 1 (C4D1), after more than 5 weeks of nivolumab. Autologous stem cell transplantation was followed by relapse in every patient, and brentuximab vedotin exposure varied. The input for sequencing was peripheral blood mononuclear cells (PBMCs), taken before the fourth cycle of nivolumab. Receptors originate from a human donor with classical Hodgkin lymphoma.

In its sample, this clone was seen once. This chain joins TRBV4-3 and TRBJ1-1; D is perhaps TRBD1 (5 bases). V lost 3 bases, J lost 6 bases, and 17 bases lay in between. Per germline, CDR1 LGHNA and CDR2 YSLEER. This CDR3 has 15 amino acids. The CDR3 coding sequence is TGCGCCAGCAGCCAGGGGGGAGGGATTGAATCTGAAGCTTTCTTT. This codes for CASSQGGGIESEAFF.

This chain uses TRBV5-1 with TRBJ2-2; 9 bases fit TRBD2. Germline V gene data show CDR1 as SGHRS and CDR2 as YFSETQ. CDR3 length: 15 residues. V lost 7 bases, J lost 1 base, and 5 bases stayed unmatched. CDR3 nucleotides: TGCGCCAGCGCCCATAGCGGGGGGAACACCGGGGAGCTGTTTTTT. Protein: CASAHSGGNTGELFF.

Here the CDR3 reads CASSARGINYGYTF. The CDR3 nucleotides read TGTGCCAGCAGCGCCAGGGGAATTAACTATGGCTACACCTTC. V is TRBV5-6 and J is TRBJ1-2; tentatively, D is TRBD1 (6 bases). Between the trimmed V and J ends, which lost 4 bases and 1 base, there was a span of 11 bases. Germline V gives CDR1 SGHDT, CDR2 YYEEEE. This CDR3 contains 14 residues.

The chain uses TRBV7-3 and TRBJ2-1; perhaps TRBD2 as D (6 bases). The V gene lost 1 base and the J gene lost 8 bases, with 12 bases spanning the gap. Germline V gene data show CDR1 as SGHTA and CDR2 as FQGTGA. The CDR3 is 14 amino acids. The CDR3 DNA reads TGTGCCAGCAGCTTAAACCCCGGAGGGGATGAGCAGTTCTTC. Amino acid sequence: CASSLNPGGDEQFF.

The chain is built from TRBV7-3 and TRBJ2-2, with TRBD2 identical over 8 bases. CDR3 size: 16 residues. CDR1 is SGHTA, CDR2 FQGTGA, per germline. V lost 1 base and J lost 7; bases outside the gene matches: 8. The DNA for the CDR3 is TGTGCCAGCAGCTTAAGACCAGCGGGGGCGGGCGGGGAGCTGTTTTTT. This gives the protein CASSLRPAGAGGELFF.

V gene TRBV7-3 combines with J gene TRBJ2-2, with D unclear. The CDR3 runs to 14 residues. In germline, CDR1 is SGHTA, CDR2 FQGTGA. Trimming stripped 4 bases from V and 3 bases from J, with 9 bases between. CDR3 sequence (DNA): TGTGCCAGCAGCTCACGACCTTACACCGGGGAGCTGTTTTTT. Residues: CASSSRPYTGELFF.

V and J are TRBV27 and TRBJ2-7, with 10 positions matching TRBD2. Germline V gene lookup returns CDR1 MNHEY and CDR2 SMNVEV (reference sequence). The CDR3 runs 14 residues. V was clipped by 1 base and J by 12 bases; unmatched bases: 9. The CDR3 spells CASSLLASGGPRYF. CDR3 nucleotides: TGTGCCAGCAGTTTATTGGCTAGCGGGGGACCTCGGTACTTC.

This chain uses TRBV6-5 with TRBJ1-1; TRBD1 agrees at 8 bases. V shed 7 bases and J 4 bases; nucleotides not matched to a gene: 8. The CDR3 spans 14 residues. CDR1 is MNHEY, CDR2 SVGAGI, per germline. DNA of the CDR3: TGTGCCAGCATCCAGACAGGGGTGTCCACTGAAGCTTTCTTT. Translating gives CASIQTGVSTEAFF.

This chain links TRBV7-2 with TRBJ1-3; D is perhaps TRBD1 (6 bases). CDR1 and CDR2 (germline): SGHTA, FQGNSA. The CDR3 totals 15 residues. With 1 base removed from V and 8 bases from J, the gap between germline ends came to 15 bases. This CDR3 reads CASSLVGARVDTIYF. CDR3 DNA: TGTGCCAGCAGCTTAGTGGGGGCCAGGGTAGACACCATATATTTT.

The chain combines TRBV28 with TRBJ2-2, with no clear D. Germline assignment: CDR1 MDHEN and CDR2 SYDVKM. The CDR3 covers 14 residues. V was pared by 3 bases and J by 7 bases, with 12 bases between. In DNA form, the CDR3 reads TGTGCCAGCAGTTTGAGTGCTGAGTACGGGGAGCTGTTTTTT. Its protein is CASSLSAEYGELFF.

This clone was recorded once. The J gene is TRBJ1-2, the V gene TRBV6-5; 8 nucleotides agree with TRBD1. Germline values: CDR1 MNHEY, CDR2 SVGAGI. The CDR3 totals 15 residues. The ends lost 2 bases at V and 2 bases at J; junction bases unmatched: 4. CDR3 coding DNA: TGTGCCAGCAGTTACGCTAGACAGGGGAACTATGGCTACACCTTC. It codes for CASSYARQGNYGYTF.

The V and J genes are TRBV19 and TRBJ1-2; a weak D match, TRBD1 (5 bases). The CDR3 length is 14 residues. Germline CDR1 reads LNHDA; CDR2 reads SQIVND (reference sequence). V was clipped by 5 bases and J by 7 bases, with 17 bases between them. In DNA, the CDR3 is TGTGCCAGTAGTGTAACCGGCGGGGGAGGTGGCTACACCTTC. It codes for CASSVTGGGGGYTF.

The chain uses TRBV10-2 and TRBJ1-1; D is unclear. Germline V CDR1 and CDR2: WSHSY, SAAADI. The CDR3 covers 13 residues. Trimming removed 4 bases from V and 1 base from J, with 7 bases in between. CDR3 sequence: CASSVSENTEAFF. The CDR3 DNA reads TGCGCCAGCAGTGTTTCAGAGAACACTGAAGCTTTCTTT.

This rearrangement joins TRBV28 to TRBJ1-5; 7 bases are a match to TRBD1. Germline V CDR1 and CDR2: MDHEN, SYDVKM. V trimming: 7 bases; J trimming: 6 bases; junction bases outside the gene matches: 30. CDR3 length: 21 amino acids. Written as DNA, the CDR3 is TGTGCCAGCAAGTCCCTAGGGACAGTTATAAGTCCTGCGAGGGGAGGTCAGCCCCAGCATTTT. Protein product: CASKSLGTVISPARGGQPQHF.

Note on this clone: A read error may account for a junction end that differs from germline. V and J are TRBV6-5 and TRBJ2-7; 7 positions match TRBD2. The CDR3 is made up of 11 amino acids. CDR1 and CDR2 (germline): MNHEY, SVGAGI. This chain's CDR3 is CASSYLGGIFF. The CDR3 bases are TGTGCCAGCAGTTATTTGGGGGGGATCTTCTTC.

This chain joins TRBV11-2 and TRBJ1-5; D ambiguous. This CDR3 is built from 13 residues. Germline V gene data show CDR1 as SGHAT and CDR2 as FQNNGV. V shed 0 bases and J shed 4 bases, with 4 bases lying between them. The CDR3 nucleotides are TGTGCCAGCAGCTTAGACAGAAATCAGCCCCAGCATTTT. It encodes CASSLDRNQPQHF.